This T cell receptor beta chain was sequenced during a study of blood T cell repertoires in COVID-19. Overall study context: The origin of the acute and convalescent COVID-19 samples was the United States, Italy and Spain. PBMCs, B-cell-depleted T cells, or T cells were the source of the cDNA or gDNA that made up the material.

Germline V CDR1 and CDR2: WNHNN, SYGVQD (reference sequence). Germline trimming cut 7 bases from V and 0 bases from J; bases unmatched to any gene: 17. There are 19 residues in the CDR3. In the original analysis: Estimation of nucleated cell counts relied on the amplification of reference gene primers. Profiled with immunoSEQ multiplex PCR; TCRdb holds only in-frame clones, not every one. That table supplies the V and J calls and clone size; D and trimming were determined from the DNA. The sample lists roughly 200,000 clones, 70% to 90% seen once, with under 3.5% in the top ten. V gene TRBV10-1 combines with J gene TRBJ2-3; 9 bases are a match to TRBD1. The TCR comes from a woman in her 30s with active or convalescent COVID-19. Specimen: peripheral blood. CDR3 loop: CASTPPPDRGPLSTDTQYF. The CDR3 DNA reads as TGCGCCAGCACCCCCCCGCCGGACAGGGGACCCCTCAGCACAGATACGCAGTATTTT.